The 15 T cell receptor beta chains reported below all come from one sample, sequenced in a study of cytomegalovirus exposure and HLA in healthy donors. PCR primers comprised 60 Vbeta and 13 Jbeta primers. The protocol was immunoSEQ multiplex PCR, while the TCRdb copy is restricted to in-frame clones and leaves out a portion. The sample yields 160,000 or so clones, around 80% seen once. The sample was PBMCs. The receptors were sampled from a male donor in good health and CMV-seropositive.

This clone has just one count. V and J are TRBV6-5 and TRBJ2-3; 7 bases agree with TRBD2. The trim removed 6 bases at V and 6 bases at J, leaving 6 bases unmatched. This CDR3 comprises 13 residues. The germline CDR1 and CDR2 sequences are MNHEY and SVGAGI. In DNA form, the CDR3 reads TGTGCCAGCAGGGCGACTAGCATCGATACGCAGTATTTT. It is translated as CASRATSIDTQYF.

The V call is TRBV15, the J call TRBJ1-3, with D hard to call. Deletions cut 0 bases from V and 0 bases from J, with 6 bases between. This CDR3 is built from 15 residues. Germline V lookup: CDR1 LNHNV, CDR2 YYDKDF (reference sequence). The CDR3 sequence is CATSRDRLSGNTIYF. The DNA of the CDR3 is TGTGCCACCAGCAGAGACAGGCTCTCTGGAAACACCATATATTTT.

The chain couples TRBV5-4 to TRBJ2-2; 10 bases are a match to TRBD2. V shed 10 bases, J shed 4 bases, and the junction held 7 bases outside the gene matches. CDR1 SGHNT and CDR2 YYREEE come from the germline V gene (reference sequence). The CDR3 runs 14 residues. CDR3 DNA: TGTGCCGGGAGCGGGAGGGTCGGCACCGGGGAGCTGTTTTTT. This encodes CAGSGRVGTGELFF.

V gene TRBV6-4 combines with J gene TRBJ2-1; 9 bases are a match to TRBD2. Germline-derived CDR1 and CDR2 are MRHNA and SNTAGT. CDR3 length: 15 amino acids. V lost 8 bases, J lost 8 bases, and 13 bases stayed unmatched. CDR3 in DNA: TGTGCCAGCTCCTCTTCTAGCGGGATCGCCCATGAGCAGTTCTTC. It yields the protein CASSSSSGIAHEQFF.

The genes are TRBV11-1 and TRBJ2-1; weak D call: TRBD2 (6 bases). Germline-derived CDR1 and CDR2 are SGHAT and FQDESV (reference sequence). This CDR3 contains 12 residues. With 4 bases removed from V and 9 bases from J, the gap between germline ends came to 10 bases. CDR3 nucleotides: TGTGCCAGCAGCTCCCTAGCGTCTGAGCAGTTCTTC. Residues: CASSSLASEQFF.

V and J are TRBV9 and TRBJ1-1; unclear D gene. This CDR3 is built from 16 residues. Germline CDR1 reads SGDLS; CDR2 reads YYNGEE. The ends were cut back, 0 bases at V and 4 bases at J, with 16 bases in the middle. The DNA for the CDR3 is TGTGCCAGCAGCGTAGGGGCCCCGGTGGCGGGCACTGAAGCTTTCTTT. As protein: CASSVGAPVAGTEAFF.

This chain connects TRBV29-1 to TRBJ1-2; 8 bases are a match to TRBD1. CDR3 length equals 13 residues. Germline trimming cut 3 bases from V and 5 bases from J; bases unmatched to any gene: 5. Germline loops: CDR1 SQVTM, CDR2 ANQGSEA. The CDR3 DNA follows: TGCAGCGTTGAGTTGACAGGGGTGTATGGCTACACCTTC. Its translation: CSVELTGVYGYTF.

The genes are TRBV5-5 and TRBJ1-5, with D perhaps TRBD1 (5 bases). The CDR3 spans 14 residues. V was pared by 2 bases and J by 5 bases, with 11 bases between. Germline V gives CDR1 SGHKS, CDR2 YYEKEE (reference sequence). The CDR3 DNA reads as TGTGCCAGCAGCTTTGGTACAGGAGATCAGCCCCAGCATTTT. Translating gives CASSFGTGDQPQHF.

Regarding this clone: One end of the junction fails to match germline, which may point to a read error. The chain combines TRBV7-9 with TRBJ1-1; 7 nucleotides line up with TRBD1. Germline CDR1 SEHNR, CDR2 FQNEAQ (reference sequence). This CDR3 contains 11 residues. CDR3 nucleotides: TGTTCCAGCAGCTCAGACAGGGAGTCTTTCTTT. Amino acid sequence: CSSSSDRESFF.

The rearrangement joins TRBV5-1 to TRBJ2-2; 10 nucleotides line up with TRBD2. CDR3 length: 16 amino acids. Germline V gene lookup returns CDR1 SGHRS and CDR2 YFSETQ. V lost 6 bases to trimming and J lost 6 bases; unmatched junction nucleotides: 11. DNA for the CDR3: TGCGCCAGCACCCTGCCCCTAGCGGGAGACGCCGGGGAGCTGTTTTTT. It translates to CASTLPLAGDAGELFF. Combining the CDR3 with reference TRBV5-1 and TRBJ2-2 gives the whole variable domain KAGVTQTPRYLIKTRGQQVTLSCSPISGHRSVSWYQQTPGQGLQFLFEYFSETQRNKGNFPGRFSGRQFSNSRSEMNVSTLELGDSALYLCASTLPLAGDAGELFFGEGSRLTVL.

This clone showed up just once. The V and J genes are TRBV18 and TRBJ2-1; 7 nucleotides line up with TRBD2. V shed 3 bases, J shed 9 bases, and the junction held 11 bases outside the gene matches. The CDR3 is 15 amino acids. Per germline, CDR1 KGHSH and CDR2 LQKENI. For the CDR3, the DNA is TGTGCCAGCTCACCGACGCGCGGGAGTGAGGTTGAGCAGTTCTTC. Translated, it gives CASSPTRGSEVEQFF.

V and J are TRBV11-3 and TRBJ2-7; TRBD1 matches at 8 bases. V trimming: 1 base; J trimming: 4 bases; junction bases outside the gene matches: 9. Looked up from germline, CDR1 is SGHNT and CDR2 is YENEEA. The CDR3 contains 16 residues. As DNA, the CDR3 is TGTGCCAGCAGCTTAGCCGGGACAGGTCAAGGGTACGAGCAGTACTTC. It codes for CASSLAGTGQGYEQYF. The complete variable domain, with remaining parts taken from reference TRBV11-3 and TRBJ2-7, reads EAGVVQSPRYKIIEKKQPVAFWCNPISGHNTLYWYLQNLGQGPELLIRYENEEAVDDSQLPKDRFSAERLKGVDSTLKIQPAELGDSAVYLCASSLAGTGQGYEQYFGPGTRLTVT.

This sequence joins TRBV19 and TRBJ1-4; 8 nucleotides agree with TRBD1. The CDR3 extends over 14 amino acids. J lost 8 bases, V lost 4 bases, and 6 bases had no gene match. The germline gives CDR1 LNHDA, CDR2 SQIVND (reference sequence). CDR3 sequence reads: CASSTRQGREKLFF. The DNA for the CDR3 is TGTGCCAGTAGTACCAGACAGGGGAGAGAAAAACTGTTTTTT.

DNA of the CDR3: TGTGCCAGCAGTAAGACAGGAACCTTCTACCAGCCCCAGCATTTT. Translated: CASSKTGTFYQPQHF. The chain couples TRBV27 to TRBJ1-5, with D perhaps matching TRBD1 (6 bases). Germline CDR1 is MNHEY and CDR2 is SMNVEV (reference sequence). The CDR3 length is 15 residues. Trimming left V 5 bases short and J 7 bases short, with 18 bases between.

The chain uses TRBV6-6 and TRBJ2-7, with TRBD1 matching 7 bases. This CDR3 has 16 residues. Losses at the gene ends were 0 bases for V and 1 base for J; bases not matched to a gene: 6. CDR1 and CDR2 from the germline V gene are MNHNY and SVGAGI (reference sequence). CDR3 coding DNA: TGTGCCAGCAGTTACTCGACAGGGCTGACTTCCTACGAGCAGTACTTC. This translates into CASSYSTGLTSYEQYF.